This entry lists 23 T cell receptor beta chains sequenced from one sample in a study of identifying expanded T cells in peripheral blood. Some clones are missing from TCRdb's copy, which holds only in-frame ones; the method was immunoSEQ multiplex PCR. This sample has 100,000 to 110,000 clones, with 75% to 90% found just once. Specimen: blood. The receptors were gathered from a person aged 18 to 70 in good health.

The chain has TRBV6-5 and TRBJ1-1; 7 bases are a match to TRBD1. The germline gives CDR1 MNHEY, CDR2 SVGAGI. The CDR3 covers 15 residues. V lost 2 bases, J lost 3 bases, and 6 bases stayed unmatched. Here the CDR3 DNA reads TGTGCCAGCAGTTACAAGGGGGCCGGGGACACTGAAGCTTTCTTT. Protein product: CASSYKGAGDTEAFF.

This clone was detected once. The CDR3 DNA follows: TGCGCCAGCAGCTTCGGGACAGGGGACCAGCCCCAGCATTTT. It encodes CASSFGTGDQPQHF. V and J are TRBV4-1 and TRBJ1-5; 10 bases map to TRBD1. The CDR3 totals 14 residues. Germline loops: CDR1 MGHRA, CDR2 YSYEKL. With 5 bases clipped from V and 7 bases from J, the junction kept 5 bases outside the gene matches.

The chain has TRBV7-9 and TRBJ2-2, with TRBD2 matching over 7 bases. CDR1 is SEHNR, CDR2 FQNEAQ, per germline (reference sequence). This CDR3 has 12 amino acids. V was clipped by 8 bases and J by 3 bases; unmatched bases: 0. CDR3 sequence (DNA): TGTGCCAGCGCGGGGGACACCGGGGAGCTGTTTTTT. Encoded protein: CASAGDTGELFF. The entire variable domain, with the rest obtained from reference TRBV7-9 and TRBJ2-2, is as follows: DTGVSQNPRHKITKRGQNVTFRCDPISEHNRLYWYRQTLGQGPEFLTYFQNEAQLEKSRLLSDRFSAERPKGSFSTLEIQRTEQGDSAMYLCASAGDTGELFFGEGSRLTVL.

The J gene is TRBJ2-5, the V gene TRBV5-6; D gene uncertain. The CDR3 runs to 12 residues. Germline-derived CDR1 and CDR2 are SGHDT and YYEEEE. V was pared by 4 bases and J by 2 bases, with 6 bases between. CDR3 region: CASSLPQETQYF. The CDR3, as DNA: TGTGCCAGCAGCCTTCCACAAGAGACCCAGTACTTC. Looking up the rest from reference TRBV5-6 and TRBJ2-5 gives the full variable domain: DAGVTQSPTHLIKTRGQQVTLRCSPKSGHDTVSWYQQALGQGPQFIFQYYEEEERQRGNFPDRFSGHQFPNYSSELNVNALLLGDSALYLCASSLPQETQYFGPGTRLLVL.

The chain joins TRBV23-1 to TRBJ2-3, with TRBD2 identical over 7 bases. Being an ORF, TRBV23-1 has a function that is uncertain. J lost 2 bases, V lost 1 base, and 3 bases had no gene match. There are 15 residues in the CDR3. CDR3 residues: CASSQWEGSTDTQYF. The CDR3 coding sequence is TGCGCCAGCAGTCAATGGGAGGGTTCCACAGATACGCAGTATTTT.

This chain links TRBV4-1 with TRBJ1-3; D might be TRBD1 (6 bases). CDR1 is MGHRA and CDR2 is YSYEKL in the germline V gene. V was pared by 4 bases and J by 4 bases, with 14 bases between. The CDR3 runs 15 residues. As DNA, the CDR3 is TGCGCCAGCAGCCGTCAGGACAGTGCGGGAAACACCATATATTTT. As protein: CASSRQDSAGNTIYF.

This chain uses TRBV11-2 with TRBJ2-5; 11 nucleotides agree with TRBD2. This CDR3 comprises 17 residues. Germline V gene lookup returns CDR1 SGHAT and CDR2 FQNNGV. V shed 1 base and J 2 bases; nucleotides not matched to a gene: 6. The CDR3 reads CASSLGPLAGEQETQYF. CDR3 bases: TGTGCCAGCAGCTTAGGGCCACTAGCGGGGGAACAAGAGACCCAGTACTTC.

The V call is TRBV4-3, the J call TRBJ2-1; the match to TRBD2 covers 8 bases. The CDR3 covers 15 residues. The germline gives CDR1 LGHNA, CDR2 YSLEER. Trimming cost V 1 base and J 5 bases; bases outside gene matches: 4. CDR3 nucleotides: TGCGCCAGCAGCCAAGGCTCGGGAGGGGACAATGAGCAGTTCTTC. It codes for CASSQGSGGDNEQFF.

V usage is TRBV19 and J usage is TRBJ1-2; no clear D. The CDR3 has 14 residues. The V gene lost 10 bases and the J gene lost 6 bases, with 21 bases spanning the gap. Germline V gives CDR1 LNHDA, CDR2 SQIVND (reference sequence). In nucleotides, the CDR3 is TGTGCCATCAGCCCCTCGATCAATGCGGATGGCTACACCTTC. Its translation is CAISPSINADGYTF.

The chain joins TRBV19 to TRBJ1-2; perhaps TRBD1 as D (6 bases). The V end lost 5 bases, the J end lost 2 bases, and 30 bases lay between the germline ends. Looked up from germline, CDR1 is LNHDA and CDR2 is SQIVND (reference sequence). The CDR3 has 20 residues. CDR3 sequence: CASSPRPPGAGKRLNYGYTF. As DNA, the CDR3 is TGTGCCAGTAGTCCACGACCCCCAGGGGCAGGTAAACGGTTGAACTATGGCTACACCTTC.

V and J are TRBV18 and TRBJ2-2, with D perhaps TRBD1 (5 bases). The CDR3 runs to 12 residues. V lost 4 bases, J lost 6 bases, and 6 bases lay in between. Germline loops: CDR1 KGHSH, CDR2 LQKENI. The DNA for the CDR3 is TGTGCCAGCTCACTAGGGGCCGGGGAGCTGTTTTTT. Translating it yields CASSLGAGELFF.

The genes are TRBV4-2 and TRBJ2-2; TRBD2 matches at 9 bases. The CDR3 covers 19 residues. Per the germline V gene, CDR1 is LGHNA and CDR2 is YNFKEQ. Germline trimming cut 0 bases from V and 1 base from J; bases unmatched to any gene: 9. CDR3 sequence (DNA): TGTGCCAGCAGCCAAGATTTGGTGGCGGGAGGGTTGAACACCGGGGAGCTGTTTTTT. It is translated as CASSQDLVAGGLNTGELFF.

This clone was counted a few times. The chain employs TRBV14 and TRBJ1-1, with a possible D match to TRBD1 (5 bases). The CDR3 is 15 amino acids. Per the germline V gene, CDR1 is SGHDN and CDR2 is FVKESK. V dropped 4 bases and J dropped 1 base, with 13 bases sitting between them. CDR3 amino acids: CASSRQTVRNTEAFF. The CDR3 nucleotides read TGTGCCAGCAGCCGCCAGACAGTGAGGAACACTGAAGCTTTCTTT.

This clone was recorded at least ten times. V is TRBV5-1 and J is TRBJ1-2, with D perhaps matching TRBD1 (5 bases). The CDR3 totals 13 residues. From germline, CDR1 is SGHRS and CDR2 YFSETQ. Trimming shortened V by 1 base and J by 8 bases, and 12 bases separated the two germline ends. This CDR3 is CASSLQGDGGYTF. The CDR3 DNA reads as TGCGCCAGCAGCTTGCAAGGGGATGGCGGCTACACCTTC.

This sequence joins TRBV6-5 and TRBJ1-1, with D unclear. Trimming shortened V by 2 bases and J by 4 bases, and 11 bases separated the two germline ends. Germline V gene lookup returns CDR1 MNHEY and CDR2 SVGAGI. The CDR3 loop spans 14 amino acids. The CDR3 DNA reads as TGTGCCAGCAGTTACACGGGGAGGAGCACTGAAGCTTTCTTT. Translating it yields CASSYTGRSTEAFF.

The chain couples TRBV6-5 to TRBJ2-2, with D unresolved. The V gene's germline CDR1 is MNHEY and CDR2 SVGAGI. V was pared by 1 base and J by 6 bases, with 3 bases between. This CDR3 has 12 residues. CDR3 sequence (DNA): TGTGCCAGCAGTTACTTGCCCGGGGAGCTGTTTTTT. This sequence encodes CASSYLPGELFF.

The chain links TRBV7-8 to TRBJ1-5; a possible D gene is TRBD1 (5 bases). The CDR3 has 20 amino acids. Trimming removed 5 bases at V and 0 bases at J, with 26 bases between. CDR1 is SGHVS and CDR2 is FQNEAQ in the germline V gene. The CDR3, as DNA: TGTGCCAGCAGCCCCCTTCGAGGTCGGGGGGACCTTTATAGCAATCAGCCCCAGCATTTT. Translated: CASSPLRGRGDLYSNQPQHF.

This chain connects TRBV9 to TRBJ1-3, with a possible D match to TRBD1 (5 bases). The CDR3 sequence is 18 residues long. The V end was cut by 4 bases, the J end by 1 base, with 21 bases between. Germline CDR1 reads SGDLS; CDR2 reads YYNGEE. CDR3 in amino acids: CASSTHAGGLTSGNTIYF. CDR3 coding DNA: TGTGCCAGCAGCACCCACGCGGGGGGACTCACTTCTGGAAACACCATATATTTT.

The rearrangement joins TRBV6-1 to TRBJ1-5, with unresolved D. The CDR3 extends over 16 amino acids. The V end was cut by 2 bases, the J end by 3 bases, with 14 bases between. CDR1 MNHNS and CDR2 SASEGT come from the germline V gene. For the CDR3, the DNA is TGTGCCAGCAGTGAAAACCGGTTGAAGACCAATCAGCCCCAGCATTTT. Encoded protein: CASSENRLKTNQPQHF.

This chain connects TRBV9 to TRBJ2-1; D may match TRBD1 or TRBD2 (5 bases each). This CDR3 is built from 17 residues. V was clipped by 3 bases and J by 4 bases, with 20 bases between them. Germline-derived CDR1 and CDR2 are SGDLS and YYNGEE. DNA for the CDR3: TGTGCCAGCAGCGCGTTGGTTCGGGGCGACAAATACAATGAGCAGTTCTTC. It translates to CASSALVRGDKYNEQFF.

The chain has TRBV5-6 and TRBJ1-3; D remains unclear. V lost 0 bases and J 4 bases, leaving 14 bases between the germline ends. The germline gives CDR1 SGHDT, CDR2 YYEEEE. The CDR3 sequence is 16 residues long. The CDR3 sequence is CASSLGSFDLGNTIYF. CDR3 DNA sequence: TGTGCCAGCAGCTTGGGGTCATTCGACCTCGGAAACACCATATATTTT.

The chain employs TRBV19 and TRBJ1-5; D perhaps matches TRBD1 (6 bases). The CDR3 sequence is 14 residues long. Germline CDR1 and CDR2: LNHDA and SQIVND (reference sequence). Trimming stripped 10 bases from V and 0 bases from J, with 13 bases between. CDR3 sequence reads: CATPQGYSNQPQHF. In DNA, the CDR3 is TGTGCCACACCCCAGGGGTATAGCAATCAGCCCCAGCATTTT. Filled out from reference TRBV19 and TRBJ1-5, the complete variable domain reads DGGITQSPKYLFRKEGQNVTLSCEQNLNHDAMYWYRQDPGQGLRLIYYSQIVNDFQKGDIAEGYSVSREKKESFPLTVTSAQKNPTAFYLCATPQGYSNQPQHFGDGTRLSIL.

CDR3 sequence (DNA): TGTGCCAGCAGTTTAGGACAGGACTACGAGCAGTACTTC. It is translated as CASSLGQDYEQYF. The V gene is TRBV28, the J gene TRBJ2-7; TRBD1 matches at 7 bases. The V segment lost 2 bases and the J segment 3 bases; nucleotides outside the gene matches: 1. The length of the CDR3 is 13 residues. Germline-derived CDR1 and CDR2 are MDHEN and SYDVKM.